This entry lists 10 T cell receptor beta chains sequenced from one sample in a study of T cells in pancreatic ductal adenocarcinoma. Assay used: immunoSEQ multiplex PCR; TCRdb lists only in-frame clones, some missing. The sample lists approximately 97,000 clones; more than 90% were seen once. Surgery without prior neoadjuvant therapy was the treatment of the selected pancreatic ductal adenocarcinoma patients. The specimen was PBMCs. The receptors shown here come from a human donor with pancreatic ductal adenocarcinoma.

In DNA, the CDR3 is TGTGCCAGCAGCCGCAGACAGGGGGCGAACACTGAAGCTTTCTTT. It codes for CASSRRQGANTEAFF. The chain is built from TRBV5-4 and TRBJ1-1; 10 bases map to TRBD1. V gave up 4 bases and J gave up 1 base; unmatched junction bases: 4. Germline values: CDR1 SGHNT, CDR2 YYREEE (reference sequence). The length of the CDR3 is 15 residues.

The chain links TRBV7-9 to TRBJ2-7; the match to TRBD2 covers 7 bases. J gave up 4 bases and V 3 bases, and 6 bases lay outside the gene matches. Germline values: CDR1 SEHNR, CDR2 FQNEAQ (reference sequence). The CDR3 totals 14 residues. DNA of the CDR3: TGTGCCAGCAGCTTTCGGGACGGGGGGTACGAGCAGTACTTC. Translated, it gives CASSFRDGGYEQYF.

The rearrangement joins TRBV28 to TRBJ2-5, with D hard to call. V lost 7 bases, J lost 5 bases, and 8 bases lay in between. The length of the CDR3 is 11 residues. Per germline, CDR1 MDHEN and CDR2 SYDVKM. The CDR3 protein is CASTSLETQYF. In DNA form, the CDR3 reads TGTGCCAGCACGTCTCTTGAGACCCAGTACTTC.

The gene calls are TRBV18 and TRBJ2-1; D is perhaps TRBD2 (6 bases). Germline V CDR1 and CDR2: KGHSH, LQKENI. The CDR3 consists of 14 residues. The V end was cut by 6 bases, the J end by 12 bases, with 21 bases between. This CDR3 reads CASSTSKAGRVQFF. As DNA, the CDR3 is TGTGCCAGCTCCACCTCCAAGGCGGGAAGGGTGCAGTTCTTC. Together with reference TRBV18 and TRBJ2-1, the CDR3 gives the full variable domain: NAGVMQNPRHLVRRRGQEARLRCSPMKGHSHVYWYRQLPEEGLKFMVYLQKENIIDESGMPKERFSAEFPKEGPSILRIQQVVRGDSAAYFCASSTSKAGRVQFFGPGTRLTVL.

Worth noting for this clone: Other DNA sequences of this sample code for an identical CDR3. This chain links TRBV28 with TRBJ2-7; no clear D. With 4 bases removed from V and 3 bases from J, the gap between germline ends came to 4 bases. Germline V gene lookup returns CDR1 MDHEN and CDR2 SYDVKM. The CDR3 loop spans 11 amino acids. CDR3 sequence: CASSSNYEQYF. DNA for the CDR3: TGTGCCAGCAGTTCCAACTACGAGCAGTACTTC.

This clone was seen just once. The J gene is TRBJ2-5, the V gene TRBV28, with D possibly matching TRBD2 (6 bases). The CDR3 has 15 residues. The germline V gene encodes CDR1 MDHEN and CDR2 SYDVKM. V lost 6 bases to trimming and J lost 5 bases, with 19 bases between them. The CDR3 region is CASSHPGTLGETQYF. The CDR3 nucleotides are TGTGCCAGCAGCCACCCGGGGACTTTGGGGGAGACCCAGTACTTC.

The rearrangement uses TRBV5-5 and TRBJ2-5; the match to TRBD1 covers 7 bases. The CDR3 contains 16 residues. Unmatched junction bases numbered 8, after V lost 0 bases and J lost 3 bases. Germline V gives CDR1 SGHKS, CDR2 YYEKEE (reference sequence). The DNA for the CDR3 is TGTGCCAGCAGCTTGGCACTACAGGGGCGGGAAGAGACCCAGTACTTC. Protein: CASSLALQGREETQYF.

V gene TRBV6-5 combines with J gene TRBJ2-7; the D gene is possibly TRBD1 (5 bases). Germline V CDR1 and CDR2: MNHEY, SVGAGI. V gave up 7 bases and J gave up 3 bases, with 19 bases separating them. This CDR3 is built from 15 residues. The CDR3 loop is CASKDQGIGVYEQYF. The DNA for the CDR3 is TGTGCCAGCAAAGACCAGGGAATAGGGGTCTACGAGCAGTACTTC.

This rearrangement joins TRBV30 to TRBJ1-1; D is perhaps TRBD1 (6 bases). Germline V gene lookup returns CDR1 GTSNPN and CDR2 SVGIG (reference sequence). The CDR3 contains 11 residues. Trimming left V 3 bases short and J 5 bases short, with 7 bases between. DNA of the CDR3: TGTGCCTGGAGCACAGGGACTGAAGCTTTCTTT. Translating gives CAWSTGTEAFF.

CDR3 residues: CASSLWAEQYF. CDR3 coding DNA: TGTGCCAGCAGCTTGTGGGCAGAGCAGTACTTC. The V and J genes are TRBV11-2 and TRBJ2-7; D gene unclear. The CDR3 has 11 amino acids. CDR1 is SGHAT and CDR2 is FQNNGV in the germline V gene. V lost 3 bases to trimming and J lost 7 bases, with 7 bases between them. The whole variable domain, remainder taken from reference TRBV11-2 and TRBJ2-7, is EAGVAQSPRYKIIEKRQSVAFWCNPISGHATLYWYQQILGQGPKLLIQFQNNGVVDDSQLPKDRFSAERLKGVDSTLKIQPAKLEDSAVYLCASSLWAEQYFGPGTRLTVT.